A selection of T cell receptor beta chains follows, all from one sample in a study of T cell repertoires in cytomegalovirus infection. These receptors have no identified antigens. One entry per CDR3 protein, called by TCRdb with MiXCR from the reads. The sample lists about 120,000 distinct CDR3 sequences, 10% occurring once. What was sequenced was PBMCs, sequenced either directly or after in vitro stimulation (not recorded which). These receptors were collected from a human donor in good health (CMV status not recorded). Some clones in this sample may be carry-over from other donors' samples. CDR3s include the opening cysteine and the closing phenylalanine or tryptophan. Each record gives: D gene, clone size, CDR3 length, V gene, J gene, CDR3 protein, CDR3 DNA. D genes are given only for firm matches. Clone size appears in some rows only: once, few, many, or a class for an expanded clone.

d_call: NA; clone_size: many; cdr3_length: 13; v_call: TRBV7-2; j_call: TRBJ1-5; cdr3_aa: CASSRQSNQPQHF; cdr3_nt: TGTGCCAGCAGCCGACAGAGCAATCAGCCCCAGCATTTT
d_call: NA; clone_size: many; cdr3_length: 16; v_call: TRBV7-2; j_call: TRBJ1-5; cdr3_aa: CASSLSYPRDDQPQHF; cdr3_nt: TGTGCCAGCAGCTTAAGCTACCCCAGGGATGATCAGCCCCAGCATTTT
d_call: TRBD2; clone_size: NA; cdr3_length: 17; v_call: TRBV5-1; j_call: TRBJ2-1; cdr3_aa: CASSFASGSGTYNEQFF; cdr3_nt: TGCGCCAGCAGCTTCGCTAGCGGGAGCGGAACCTACAATGAGCAGTTCTTC
d_call: TRBD2; clone_size: NA; cdr3_length: 18; v_call: TRBV7-3; j_call: TRBJ2-2; cdr3_aa: CASSPFRLAGGPTGELFF; cdr3_nt: TGTGCCAGCAGCCCCTTCCGACTAGCGGGAGGCCCCACCGGGGAGCTGTTTTTT
d_call: NA; clone_size: many; cdr3_length: 15; v_call: TRBV6-6; j_call: TRBJ1-2; cdr3_aa: CASSYLSGYNYGYTF; cdr3_nt: TGTGCCAGCAGTTACTTGTCTGGATATAACTATGGCTACACCTTC
d_call: TRBD2; clone_size: many; cdr3_length: 16; v_call: TRBV5-6; j_call: TRBJ2-1; cdr3_aa: CASSTGTSGFYNEQFF; cdr3_nt: TGTGCCAGCAGCACCGGGACTAGCGGATTCTACAATGAGCAGTTCTTC
d_call: NA; clone_size: many; cdr3_length: 15; v_call: TRBV7-2; j_call: TRBJ2-7; cdr3_aa: CASSLEISGSAEQYF; cdr3_nt: TGTGCCAGCAGCTTAGAGATCTCAGGCTCGGCCGAGCAGTACTTC
d_call: TRBD1; clone_size: many; cdr3_length: 15; v_call: TRBV6-2/TRBV6-3; j_call: TRBJ2-7; cdr3_aa: CASNFPMGQTYEQYF; cdr3_nt: TGTGCCAGCAATTTCCCGATGGGACAGACCTACGAGCAGTACTTC
d_call: NA; clone_size: few; cdr3_length: 13; v_call: TRBV7-6; j_call: TRBJ1-1; cdr3_aa: CASSLGGAREAFF; cdr3_nt: TGTGCCAGCAGCTTAGGGGGGGCCAGGGAAGCTTTCTTT
d_call: TRBD1; clone_size: NA; cdr3_length: 16; v_call: TRBV7-9; j_call: TRBJ1-6; cdr3_aa: CASRRTTGGYNSPLHF; cdr3_nt: TGTGCCAGCAGAAGGACGACAGGGGGCTATAATTCACCCCTCCACTTT
d_call: NA; clone_size: many; cdr3_length: 16; v_call: TRBV19; j_call: TRBJ2-4; cdr3_aa: CASSIDHGGAKNIQYF; cdr3_nt: TGTGCCAGTAGTATAGATCACGGGGGAGCCAAAAACATTCAGTACTTC
d_call: TRBD2; clone_size: few; cdr3_length: 17; v_call: TRBV6-2/TRBV6-3; j_call: TRBJ2-1; cdr3_aa: CASSDIRTSRIRHEQFF; cdr3_nt: TGTGCCAGCAGTGACATTAGGACTAGCCGAATCCGCCATGAGCAGTTCTTC
d_call: NA; clone_size: many; cdr3_length: 16; v_call: TRBV4-3; j_call: TRBJ1-4; cdr3_aa: CASSQEGGGIGEKLFF; cdr3_nt: TGCGCCAGCAGCCAAGAGGGTGGTGGGATTGGTGAAAAACTGTTTTTT
d_call: TRBD2; clone_size: many; cdr3_length: 16; v_call: TRBV7-6; j_call: TRBJ2-1; cdr3_aa: CASSYQTSGLGNEQFF; cdr3_nt: TGTGCCAGCAGCTACCAGACTAGCGGGTTAGGCAATGAGCAGTTCTTC
d_call: TRBD1; clone_size: NA; cdr3_length: 15; v_call: TRBV2; j_call: TRBJ1-5; cdr3_aa: CASRPGTGGGQPQHF; cdr3_nt: TGTGCCAGCAGACCAGGGACAGGGGGCGGACAGCCCCAGCATTTT
d_call: TRBD1; clone_size: many; cdr3_length: 14; v_call: TRBV7-2; j_call: TRBJ2-3; cdr3_aa: CASSHGTDTDTQYF; cdr3_nt: TGTGCCAGCAGCCATGGGACAGACACAGATACGCAGTATTTT
d_call: TRBD1; clone_size: many; cdr3_length: 13; v_call: TRBV9; j_call: TRBJ2-5; cdr3_aa: CASSTGQAETQYF; cdr3_nt: TGTGCCAGCAGCACCGGACAGGCAGAGACCCAGTACTTC
d_call: TRBD1; clone_size: NA; cdr3_length: 13; v_call: TRBV25-1; j_call: TRBJ1-2; cdr3_aa: CASSVGQGTGYTF; cdr3_nt: TGTGCCAGCAGTGTAGGACAGGGGACAGGCTACACCTTC
d_call: TRBD1; clone_size: NA; cdr3_length: 14; v_call: TRBV28; j_call: TRBJ1-1; cdr3_aa: CASSFYRGMGEAFF; cdr3_nt: TGTGCCAGCAGTTTTTACAGGGGTATGGGTGAAGCTTTCTTT
d_call: NA; clone_size: NA; cdr3_length: 13; v_call: TRBV7-9; j_call: TRBJ2-7; cdr3_aa: CASRNPGSYEQYF; cdr3_nt: TGTGCCAGCAGGAATCCTGGCTCCTACGAGCAGTACTTC
d_call: NA; clone_size: many; cdr3_length: 15; v_call: TRBV28; j_call: TRBJ1-1; cdr3_aa: CASSLFQGPDTEAFF; cdr3_nt: TGTGCCAGCAGTTTGTTTCAGGGGCCTGACACTGAAGCTTTCTTT
d_call: TRBD1; clone_size: many; cdr3_length: 15; v_call: TRBV7-6; j_call: TRBJ1-2; cdr3_aa: CASSQSGTGARGYTF; cdr3_nt: TGTGCCAGCAGCCAATCCGGGACAGGGGCGCGTGGCTACACCTTC
d_call: NA; clone_size: NA; cdr3_length: 13; v_call: TRBV5-1; j_call: TRBJ1-1; cdr3_aa: CASSLANGPEAFF; cdr3_nt: TGCGCCAGCAGCTTGGCCAACGGCCCTGAAGCTTTCTTT
d_call: TRBD1; clone_size: NA; cdr3_length: 16; v_call: TRBV18; j_call: TRBJ1-1; cdr3_aa: CASSPPIGQGQMKAFF; cdr3_nt: TGTGCCAGCTCACCACCAATCGGACAGGGGCAGATGAAGGCTTTCTTT
d_call: TRBD1; clone_size: NA; cdr3_length: 17; v_call: TRBV5-1; j_call: TRBJ2-4; cdr3_aa: CASSWGQGMEAKNIQYF; cdr3_nt: TGCGCCAGCAGCTGGGGACAGGGTATGGAAGCCAAAAACATTCAGTACTTC
d_call: NA; clone_size: few; cdr3_length: 17; v_call: TRBV4-1; j_call: TRBJ2-1; cdr3_aa: CASSQPVAGFPHNEQFF; cdr3_nt: TGCGCCAGCAGCCAGCCAGTGGCGGGATTTCCCCACAATGAGCAGTTCTTC
d_call: TRBD2; clone_size: many; cdr3_length: 15; v_call: TRBV7-2; j_call: TRBJ2-1; cdr3_aa: CASSPAGLAYNEQFF; cdr3_nt: TGTGCCAGCAGCCCTGCGGGACTAGCCTACAATGAGCAGTTCTTC
d_call: TRBD2; clone_size: many; cdr3_length: 17; v_call: TRBV7-6; j_call: TRBJ2-1; cdr3_aa: CASSLGVRGRAYNEQFF; cdr3_nt: TGTGCCAGCAGCTTAGGGGTCCGGGGGAGGGCCTACAATGAGCAGTTCTTC
d_call: NA; clone_size: many; cdr3_length: 16; v_call: TRBV5-1; j_call: TRBJ2-3; cdr3_aa: CASSLGLALKGDTQYF; cdr3_nt: TGCGCCAGCAGCTTGGGTCTAGCCCTAAAGGGAGATACGCAGTATTTT
d_call: NA; clone_size: many; cdr3_length: 14; v_call: TRBV6-2/TRBV6-3; j_call: TRBJ2-3; cdr3_aa: CASSYSGFTDTQYF; cdr3_nt: TGTGCCAGCAGTTACTCTGGCTTCACAGATACGCAGTATTTT
d_call: NA; clone_size: many; cdr3_length: 15; v_call: TRBV7-2; j_call: TRBJ2-3; cdr3_aa: CADRGGDRITDTQYF; cdr3_nt: TGTGCCGACAGAGGGGGGGACAGGATTACAGATACGCAGTATTTT
d_call: TRBD2; clone_size: many; cdr3_length: 16; v_call: TRBV11-2; j_call: TRBJ2-2; cdr3_aa: CASSPRLAGRTGELFF; cdr3_nt: TGTGCCAGCAGCCCACGACTAGCGGGAAGGACCGGGGAGCTGTTTTTT
d_call: TRBD1; clone_size: many; cdr3_length: 15; v_call: TRBV6-1; j_call: TRBJ2-7; cdr3_aa: CASSLHGTGINEQYF; cdr3_nt: TGTGCCAGCAGCCTTCATGGGACAGGGATAAACGAGCAGTACTTC
d_call: NA; clone_size: few; cdr3_length: 11; v_call: TRBV29-1; j_call: TRBJ1-1; cdr3_aa: CSVGGGGGAFF; cdr3_nt: TGCAGCGTTGGGGGAGGGGGGGGTGCTTTCTTT
d_call: TRBD2; clone_size: many; cdr3_length: 17; v_call: TRBV5-1; j_call: TRBJ2-1; cdr3_aa: CASTRTSGSNSYNEQFF; cdr3_nt: TGCGCCAGCACCAGGACTAGCGGGAGTAACTCCTACAATGAGCAGTTCTTC
d_call: NA; clone_size: few; cdr3_length: 15; v_call: TRBV6-2/TRBV6-3; j_call: TRBJ2-7; cdr3_aa: CASSYAPDSMGEQYF; cdr3_nt: TGTGCCAGCAGTTACGCCCCGGACTCTATGGGAGAGCAGTACTTC
d_call: NA; clone_size: many; cdr3_length: 12; v_call: TRBV28; j_call: TRBJ1-5; cdr3_aa: CASINPPGPQHF; cdr3_nt: TGTGCCAGCATCAACCCTCCAGGACCCCAGCATTTT
d_call: NA; clone_size: few; cdr3_length: 13; v_call: TRBV7-2; j_call: TRBJ1-5; cdr3_aa: CASSLEAYQPQHF; cdr3_nt: TGTGCCAGCAGCTTAGAGGCCTATCAGCCCCAGCATTTT
d_call: NA; clone_size: NA; cdr3_length: 20; v_call: TRBV5-1; j_call: TRBJ2-4; cdr3_aa: CASSLVTGTRNTLAKNIQYF; cdr3_nt: TGCGCCAGCAGCTTAGTGACCGGGACAAGGAATACTTTAGCCAAAAACATTCAGTACTTC
d_call: TRBD1; clone_size: NA; cdr3_length: 12; v_call: TRBV19; j_call: TRBJ1-2; cdr3_aa: CASADRGRGYTF; cdr3_nt: TGTGCCAGTGCTGACAGGGGGCGAGGCTACACCTTC
d_call: NA; clone_size: few; cdr3_length: 15; v_call: TRBV4-3; j_call: TRBJ1-1; cdr3_aa: CASSQDSRGGTEAFF; cdr3_nt: TGCGCCAGCAGCCAAGATAGCAGGGGCGGCACTGAAGCTTTCTTT
d_call: TRBD1; clone_size: few; cdr3_length: 14; v_call: TRBV6-8; j_call: TRBJ1-6; cdr3_aa: CASRSGTGASPLHF; cdr3_nt: TGTGCCAGCAGGTCCGGGACAGGCGCGTCACCCCTCCACTTT
d_call: TRBD1; clone_size: many; cdr3_length: 14; v_call: TRBV7-6; j_call: TRBJ2-2; cdr3_aa: CASSFQQGIGELFF; cdr3_nt: TGTGCCAGCAGCTTCCAACAGGGGATTGGGGAGCTGTTTTTT
d_call: TRBD2; clone_size: few; cdr3_length: 14; v_call: TRBV9; j_call: TRBJ2-1; cdr3_aa: CASSGTSGPNEQFF; cdr3_nt: TGTGCCAGCAGCGGGACTAGCGGGCCCAATGAGCAGTTCTTC
d_call: NA; clone_size: many; cdr3_length: 12; v_call: TRBV7-2; j_call: TRBJ2-5; cdr3_aa: CASSLPSGTQYF; cdr3_nt: TGTGCCAGCAGCCTTCCGAGTGGGACCCAGTACTTC
d_call: TRBD1; clone_size: many; cdr3_length: 16; v_call: TRBV7-2; j_call: TRBJ1-6; cdr3_aa: CASSGGPTGGGSPLHF; cdr3_nt: TGTGCCAGCAGCGGAGGGCCTACAGGGGGTGGTTCACCCCTCCACTTT
d_call: NA; clone_size: NA; cdr3_length: 15; v_call: TRBV19; j_call: TRBJ1-2; cdr3_aa: CASSSRDRLPYGYTF; cdr3_nt: TGTGCCAGTAGTTCCCGAGACAGGCTGCCCTATGGCTACACCTTC
d_call: NA; clone_size: many; cdr3_length: 13; v_call: TRBV28; j_call: TRBJ2-6; cdr3_aa: CASSRIGANVLTF; cdr3_nt: TGTGCCAGCAGTCGCATTGGGGCCAACGTCCTGACTTTC
d_call: TRBD2; clone_size: many; cdr3_length: 16; v_call: TRBV7-2; j_call: TRBJ2-7; cdr3_aa: CASSLAGPSNSYEQYF; cdr3_nt: TGTGCCAGCAGCCTAGCGGGTCCCTCAAACTCCTACGAGCAGTACTTC
d_call: NA; clone_size: NA; cdr3_length: 13; v_call: TRBV29-1; j_call: TRBJ2-7; cdr3_aa: CSVVLDSNGEQYF; cdr3_nt: TGCAGCGTTGTTCTGGACAGCAATGGGGAGCAGTACTTC
d_call: TRBD2; clone_size: many; cdr3_length: 16; v_call: TRBV7-3; j_call: TRBJ2-3; cdr3_aa: CASSSLGSGRSDTQYF; cdr3_nt: TGTGCCAGCAGCTCCTTGGGTAGCGGGAGATCAGATACGCAGTATTTT
d_call: TRBD1; clone_size: many; cdr3_length: 17; v_call: TRBV28; j_call: TRBJ1-2; cdr3_aa: CASSLRMTGRLNYGYTF; cdr3_nt: TGTGCCAGCAGTTTACGGATGACAGGGAGGTTGAACTATGGCTACACCTTC
d_call: TRBD1; clone_size: few; cdr3_length: 14; v_call: TRBV12-5; j_call: TRBJ2-5; cdr3_aa: CASAEPRGWETQYF; cdr3_nt: TGTGCTAGTGCCGAGCCCAGGGGGTGGGAGACCCAGTACTTC
d_call: TRBD1; clone_size: many; cdr3_length: 17; v_call: TRBV11-2; j_call: TRBJ1-1; cdr3_aa: CASSPRVRDRWHTEAFF; cdr3_nt: TGTGCCAGCAGCCCAAGGGTCCGGGACAGGTGGCACACTGAAGCTTTCTTT